The 29 T cell receptor beta chains below were found in one sample sequenced in a study of blood T cell repertoires in COVID-19. Produced via immunoSEQ multiplex PCR; TCRdb's table is partial and in-frame only. The profile shows tens of thousands of clones, more than 85% of them singletons. Sequences were obtained from peripheral blood. Receptors originate from a human donor in a cohort sampled during active COVID-19.

The chain is built from TRBV5-1 and TRBJ1-1, with 7 bases that match TRBD1. This CDR3 is built from 14 residues. Trimming at V came to 1 base and at J to 5 bases, leaving 5 bases not matched to a gene. The V gene's germline CDR1 is SGHRS and CDR2 YFSETQ. CDR3 region: CASSLLQGSTEAFF. The CDR3 nucleotides read TGCGCCAGCAGCTTGTTACAGGGGTCAACTGAAGCTTTCTTT.

The chain is built from TRBV18 and TRBJ1-1; no firm D call. This CDR3 spans 16 amino acids. Germline lookup yields CDR1 KGHSH and CDR2 LQKENI. V was clipped by 3 bases and J by 3 bases, with 17 bases between them. The CDR3 DNA reads TGTGCCAGCTCACCCACATACCTCGGGATCTACACTGAAGCTTTCTTT. This encodes CASSPTYLGIYTEAFF.

The sample holds a few counts of this clone. The chain carries TRBV2 and TRBJ1-5; no firm D call. The V end lost 6 bases, the J end lost 0 bases, and 12 bases lay between the germline ends. The V gene's germline CDR1 is SNHLY and CDR2 FYNNEI. This CDR3 has 15 residues. The CDR3 sequence: CASSGGLYSNQPQHF. CDR3 bases: TGTGCCAGCAGCGGAGGGTTGTATAGCAATCAGCCCCAGCATTTT.

This clone was seen just once. The chain carries TRBV5-1 and TRBJ2-1; 7 nucleotides line up with TRBD2. The CDR3 has 15 residues. The junction had 11 bases not matched to a gene; V was cut back by 6 bases and J by 5 bases. Germline-derived CDR1 and CDR2 are SGHRS and YFSETQ. The DNA for the CDR3 is TGCGCCAGCACCCAAGATTCTAGCGGAAACAATGAGCAGTTCTTC. Encoded protein: CASTQDSSGNNEQFF.

The chain carries TRBV6-5 and TRBJ2-7; possibly TRBD2 for D (5 bases). With 6 bases removed from V and 1 base from J, the gap between germline ends came to 10 bases. The CDR3 loop spans 13 amino acids. CDR1 MNHEY and CDR2 SVGAGI come from the germline V gene. The CDR3 region is CASRKRGSYEQYF. DNA for the CDR3: TGTGCCAGCAGGAAAAGAGGGTCCTACGAGCAGTACTTC.

CDR3 sequence: CASSTGNPGNEQFF. CDR3 bases: TGTGCCAGCTCCACAGGGAATCCCGGGAATGAGCAGTTCTTC. The chain couples TRBV28 to TRBJ2-1; TRBD1 might be the D (6 bases). CDR3 length: 14 residues. The V end lost 8 bases, the J end lost 7 bases, and 18 bases lay between the germline ends. Germline CDR1 MDHEN, CDR2 SYDVKM.

This clone was seen just once. The CDR3 DNA reads TGTGCCAGCAGTTTCGGGGGGGAGAGGGGCTACACCTTC. Encoded protein: CASSFGGERGYTF. V gene TRBV28 combines with J gene TRBJ1-2; D is perhaps TRBD1 (5 bases). The ends were cut back, 3 bases at V and 8 bases at J, with 13 bases in the middle. Per germline, CDR1 MDHEN and CDR2 SYDVKM. The CDR3 consists of 13 residues.

The CDR3 sequence: CSVEAAGEAEQYF. The CDR3, as DNA: TGCAGCGTTGAGGCCGCGGGCGAAGCCGAGCAGTACTTC. V and J are TRBV29-1 and TRBJ2-7, with D perhaps matching TRBD2 (5 bases). Trimming cost V 3 bases and J 6 bases, with 15 bases left between them. Per the germline V gene, CDR1 is SQVTM and CDR2 is ANQGSEA. The CDR3 sequence is 13 residues long.

This clone was observed a few times. The chain couples TRBV5-1 to TRBJ2-7, with D perhaps matching TRBD1 (6 bases). The ends were cut back, 4 bases at V and 2 bases at J, with 10 bases in the middle. CDR3 length: 13 amino acids. The germline V gene encodes CDR1 SGHRS and CDR2 YFSETQ. This CDR3 reads CASSIGQTYEQYF. The CDR3 nucleotides are TGCGCCAGCAGCATAGGACAGACCTACGAGCAGTACTTC.

The V and J genes are TRBV9 and TRBJ2-2; TRBD2 agrees at 8 bases. With V trimmed by 3 bases and J by 2 bases, 12 bases remained unmatched. Germline CDR1 reads SGDLS; CDR2 reads YYNGEE. The CDR3 totals 18 residues. The CDR3 coding sequence is TGTGCCAGCAGCGAGCGCGGGGCGGGAGGCCTCAACACCGGGGAGCTGTTTTTT. Its translation: CASSERGAGGLNTGELFF.

The chain has TRBV18 and TRBJ2-5; 7 bases fit TRBD2. The V gene's germline CDR1 is KGHSH and CDR2 LQKENI. J lost 5 bases, V lost 2 bases, and 5 bases had no gene match. This CDR3 is built from 14 residues. The CDR3 DNA is TGTGCCAGCTCACCAACGGGAGGTCGGGAGACCCAGTACTTC. This codes for CASSPTGGRETQYF.

The chain combines TRBV9 with TRBJ1-1; 7 nucleotides line up with TRBD1. The CDR3 contains 15 residues. V shed 4 bases and J 0 bases; nucleotides not matched to a gene: 6. Germline values: CDR1 SGDLS, CDR2 YYNGEE. The CDR3 coding sequence is TGTGCCAGCAGCCAATGGGGACAGATGAACACTGAAGCTTTCTTT. Translation gives CASSQWGQMNTEAFF.

The gene calls are TRBV9 and TRBJ1-1; 8 bases are a match to TRBD1. The trim removed 4 bases at V and 5 bases at J, leaving 7 bases unmatched. Germline CDR1 and CDR2: SGDLS and YYNGEE. CDR3 length equals 14 residues. The CDR3 here is CASSPHTGGTEAFF. The CDR3 nucleotides read TGTGCCAGCAGCCCCCACACAGGGGGTACTGAAGCTTTCTTT.

A single count supports this clone. V and J are TRBV28 and TRBJ2-7; 7 bases are shared with TRBD2. Germline loops: CDR1 MDHEN, CDR2 SYDVKM. The V segment lost 3 bases and the J segment 3 bases; nucleotides outside the gene matches: 14. The CDR3 is 17 amino acids. The CDR3, as DNA: TGTGCCAGCAGTTTCCCACGGAAGGGTAGCGGGCTCTACGAGCAGTACTTC. Its protein product is CASSFPRKGSGLYEQYF.

The J gene is TRBJ2-6, the V gene TRBV11-2, with no clear D. The germline gives CDR1 SGHAT, CDR2 FQNNGV. V was shortened by 3 bases and J by 0 bases, with 9 bases between the two germline ends. The CDR3 runs 16 residues. The CDR3 DNA follows: TGTGCCAGCAGCTTCGGTGAGAGCTCTGGGGCCAACGTCCTGACTTTC. This codes for CASSFGESSGANVLTF.

The chain combines TRBV7-3 with TRBJ2-1; possibly TRBD1 for D (6 bases). There are 14 residues in the CDR3. V was pared by 4 bases and J by 5 bases, with 12 bases between. CDR1 SGHTA and CDR2 FQGTGA come from the germline V gene. In DNA, the CDR3 is TGTGCCAGCAGCTCCGGGACACCTGACAATGAGCAGTTCTTC. This encodes CASSSGTPDNEQFF. Drawing the rest from reference TRBV7-3 and TRBJ2-1, the complete variable domain is GAGVSQTPSNKVTEKGKYVELRCDPISGHTALYWYRQSLGQGPEFLIYFQGTGAADDSGLPNDRFFAVRPEGSVSTLKIQRTERGDSAVYLCASSSGTPDNEQFFGPGTRLTVL.

This clone was detected only once. The chain joins TRBV11-2 to TRBJ2-1; 8 positions match TRBD2. V dropped 1 base and J dropped 3; count of bases not matched to a gene: 5. The CDR3 runs 16 residues. Germline assignment: CDR1 SGHAT and CDR2 FQNNGV. The CDR3 DNA is TGTGCCAGCAGCTTAGGAATTAGCGGGATCTACAATGAGCAGTTCTTC. This translates into CASSLGISGIYNEQFF.

This chain uses TRBV30 with TRBJ2-7; 10 nucleotides line up with TRBD2. The germline V gene has CDR1 GTSNPN and CDR2 SVGIG (reference sequence). Trimming took 4 bases from V and 0 from J; bases not matched to a gene: 6. This CDR3 has 15 amino acids. CDR3 nucleotide sequence: TGTGCCTGGACACCTGGACTAGCGGTCTCCTACGAGCAGTACTTC. This encodes CAWTPGLAVSYEQYF.

This chain connects TRBV9 to TRBJ2-2, with D uncertain. Germline CDR1 reads SGDLS; CDR2 reads YYNGEE. V shed 0 bases and J shed 5 bases, with 14 bases lying between them. CDR3 length equals 16 residues. The CDR3 region is CASSVVDSLSTGELFF. In nucleotides, the CDR3 is TGTGCCAGCAGCGTAGTTGATAGCCTTTCGACCGGGGAGCTGTTTTTT.

This clone was counted a single time. This sequence joins TRBV4-1 and TRBJ1-2; TRBD1 agrees at 10 bases. V lost 4 bases, J lost 6 bases, and 8 bases stayed unmatched. The CDR3 extends over 15 amino acids. Germline CDR1 and CDR2: MGHRA and YSYEKL. This CDR3 reads CASSPRDRGSDGYTF. CDR3 bases: TGCGCCAGCAGCCCTCGGGACAGGGGCTCGGATGGCTACACCTTC.

The chain uses TRBV18 and TRBJ2-7, with TRBD1 matching over 12 bases. Unmatched junction bases numbered 4, after V lost 0 bases and J lost 4 bases. From germline, CDR1 is KGHSH and CDR2 LQKENI. The CDR3 loop spans 16 amino acids. Here the CDR3 reads CASSPPGGQGAYEQYF. The CDR3 nucleotides are TGTGCCAGCTCACCACCGGGGGGACAGGGGGCGTACGAGCAGTACTTC.

This chain joins TRBV6-6 and TRBJ1-5; D may be TRBD1 (5 bases). Trimming took 7 bases from V and 2 from J, leaving 12 bases between them. CDR3 length: 14 amino acids. CDR1 MNHNY and CDR2 SVGAGI come from the germline V gene (reference sequence). CDR3 region: CASTPRRGNQPQHF. As DNA, the CDR3 is TGTGCCAGCACCCCCCGCAGGGGCAATCAGCCCCAGCATTTT.

The chain links TRBV5-6 to TRBJ2-1; D uncertain. Trimming shortened V by 0 bases and J by 6 bases, and 13 bases separated the two germline ends. The CDR3 extends over 15 amino acids. The germline V gene has CDR1 SGHDT and CDR2 YYEEEE. CDR3 amino acids: CASSLVQADSNEQFF. CDR3 sequence (DNA): TGTGCCAGCAGCTTGGTGCAGGCCGATTCCAATGAGCAGTTCTTC.

The chain employs TRBV3-1 (or the pseudogene TRBV3-2) and TRBJ2-7; 7 bases match TRBD2. The CDR3 is made up of 15 amino acids. V lost 4 bases to trimming and J lost 6 bases; unmatched junction nucleotides: 12. Germline V CDR1 and CDR2: LGHDT, YNNKEL (reference sequence). CDR3 region: CASSRSPGREGEQYF. The CDR3 coding sequence is TGTGCCAGCAGCCGAAGCCCGGGCAGGGAGGGCGAGCAGTACTTC.

The chain links TRBV18 to TRBJ2-7, with a weak D call TRBD1 (7 bases). This CDR3 is 15 amino acids long. Trimming removed 3 bases from V and 9 bases from J, with 21 bases in between. Germline lookup yields CDR1 KGHSH and CDR2 LQKENI. CDR3 nucleotides: TGTGCCAGCTCACCTCCAGGGGGGATTCGGGAAGGGCAGTACTTC. Translating it yields CASSPPGGIREGQYF.

This rearrangement joins TRBV6-5 to TRBJ2-2; TRBD2 is a possible D gene (5 bases). Trimming left V 0 bases short and J 1 base short, with 9 bases between. Looked up from germline, CDR1 is MNHEY and CDR2 is SVGAGI. This CDR3 is built from 16 residues. The CDR3 coding sequence is TGTGCCAGCAGTTACTCGAGTCGGGAGAACACCGGGGAGCTGTTTTTT. This gives the protein CASSYSSRENTGELFF.

The chain employs TRBV9 and TRBJ2-7; 9 bases agree with TRBD2. Per germline, CDR1 SGDLS and CDR2 YYNGEE. The V segment lost 0 bases and the J segment 6 bases; nucleotides outside the gene matches: 10. The CDR3 is 16 residues long. DNA for the CDR3: TGTGCCAGCAGCGTAGAGGGGGGGCTAGCGGGAACCGAGCAGTACTTC. Protein: CASSVEGGLAGTEQYF.

The V call is TRBV27, the J call TRBJ1-1, with unresolved D. The CDR3 runs 14 residues. CDR1 is MNHEY, CDR2 SMNVEV, per germline (reference sequence). V gave up 11 bases and J gave up 0 bases, with 16 bases separating them. Here the CDR3 DNA reads TGTGCCGACACGGCGGGCACCATGAACACTGAAGCTTTCTTT. Amino acid sequence: CADTAGTMNTEAFF.

This clone has just one count. The chain recombines TRBV7-2 with TRBJ1-3, with D hard to call. Deletions cut 1 base from V and 1 base from J, with 11 bases between. This CDR3 is 16 amino acids long. The germline CDR1 and CDR2 sequences are SGHTA and FQGNSA. CDR3 sequence reads: CASSLDIRRSGNTIYF. The CDR3 region has the DNA TGTGCCAGCAGCTTAGATATCCGCAGGTCTGGAAACACCATATATTTT.